These 18 T cell receptor beta chains share one sample of origin, sequenced in a study of blood T cell repertoires in COVID-19. Data came from immunoSEQ multiplex PCR; TCRdb stores just in-frame clones and leaves some out. The sample yields more than 400,000 clones, approximately 85% seen once. The specimen sequenced was peripheral blood. The source is a human donor in a cohort sampled during active COVID-19.

The V gene is TRBV19, the J gene TRBJ2-3, with 11 bases fitting TRBD2. Germline V CDR1 and CDR2: LNHDA, SQIVND (reference sequence). CDR3 length: 19 amino acids. V shed 3 bases and J 2 bases; nucleotides not matched to a gene: 13. CDR3 residues: CASSIPFPGTSGLTDTQYF. The CDR3, as DNA: TGTGCCAGTAGTATCCCATTCCCCGGGACTAGCGGTCTCACAGATACGCAGTATTTT.

The rearrangement joins TRBV29-1 to TRBJ2-3; no definite D call. CDR3 size: 11 residues. V lost 8 bases to trimming and J lost 0 bases, with 6 bases between them. The germline CDR1 and CDR2 sequences are SQVTM and ANQGSEA. The DNA of the CDR3 is TGCAGCTCCGCGAGCACAGATACGCAGTATTTT. Its protein product is CSSASTDTQYF.

The V gene is TRBV29-1, the J gene TRBJ1-1; TRBD1 might be the D (5 bases). Germline loops: CDR1 SQVTM, CDR2 ANQGSEA. CDR3 size: 14 residues. V was clipped by 2 bases and J by 3 bases, with 13 bases between them. The CDR3 region has the DNA TGCAGCGTTGAATATGCGGCAGGGTACACTGAAGCTTTCTTT. As protein: CSVEYAAGYTEAFF.

The gene calls are TRBV4-2 and TRBJ2-2; no clear D gene. The CDR3 runs 15 residues. The ends were cut back, 0 bases at V and 4 bases at J, with 9 bases in the middle. Germline loops: CDR1 LGHNA, CDR2 YNFKEQ. CDR3 bases: TGTGCCAGCAGCCAAGATATCCCCCCCACCGGGGAGCTGTTTTTT. Translated: CASSQDIPPTGELFF.

The rearrangement links TRBV10-2 to TRBJ1-1, with TRBD1 identical over 8 bases. Germline loops: CDR1 WSHSY, CDR2 SAAADI. V gave up 4 bases and J gave up 7 bases; unmatched junction bases: 14. This CDR3 has 16 amino acids. CDR3 DNA sequence: TGCGCCAGCAGTGTGGATCAGGGGGCGCAGGAGGATGAAGCTTTCTTT. Translating gives CASSVDQGAQEDEAFF.

The V gene is TRBV28, the J gene TRBJ2-4, with 10 positions matching TRBD2. The V segment lost 6 bases and the J segment 0 bases; nucleotides outside the gene matches: 5. Germline values: CDR1 MDHEN, CDR2 SYDVKM. This CDR3 region has 16 residues. The CDR3 DNA sequence: TGTGCCAGCAGCTTAGCGGGAGGACTAGCCAAAAACATTCAGTACTTC. Translating it yields CASSLAGGLAKNIQYF.

This sequence joins TRBV7-9 and TRBJ1-2, with TRBD1 as a possible D gene (6 bases). V lost 2 bases and J lost 4, with 14 bases in between. Germline CDR1 and CDR2: SEHNR and FQNEAQ (reference sequence). The CDR3 consists of 15 residues. In DNA form, the CDR3 reads TGTGCCAGCAGCTTAAACGTAGGGGGTTCCTATGGCTACACCTTC. This encodes CASSLNVGGSYGYTF. Looking up the rest from reference TRBV7-9 and TRBJ1-2 gives the full variable domain: DTGVSQNPRHKITKRGQNVTFRCDPISEHNRLYWYRQTLGQGPEFLTYFQNEAQLEKSRLLSDRFSAERPKGSFSTLEIQRTEQGDSAMYLCASSLNVGGSYGYTFGSGTRLTVV.

V is TRBV18 and J is TRBJ1-2, with D maybe TRBD1 (5 bases). The CDR3 has 17 residues. Trimming pared 0 bases from V and 6 bases from J, leaving 20 bases between. Germline lookup yields CDR1 KGHSH and CDR2 LQKENI. CDR3 sequence: CASSPPILATDPHGYTF. CDR3 in DNA: TGTGCCAGCTCACCACCCATACTAGCGACAGATCCCCATGGCTACACCTTC.

This clone was seen once. The chain recombines TRBV3-1 (or the pseudogene TRBV3-2) with TRBJ2-2; unclear D gene. Germline values: CDR1 LGHDT, CDR2 YNNKEL (reference sequence). Trimming removed 2 bases at V and 2 bases at J, with 6 bases between. The CDR3 totals 14 residues. As DNA, the CDR3 is TGTGCCAGCAGCCAATCTGGCAACACCGGGGAGCTGTTTTTT. It encodes CASSQSGNTGELFF.

This chain uses TRBV5-5 with TRBJ2-7; 7 bases fit TRBD2. The ends lost 5 bases at V and 2 bases at J; junction bases unmatched: 7. This CDR3 region has 14 residues. Germline values: CDR1 SGHKS, CDR2 YYEKEE (reference sequence). The CDR3: CASRSAGVPYEQYF. The CDR3 coding sequence is TGTGCCAGCAGGTCGGCGGGAGTCCCCTACGAGCAGTACTTC.

The chain carries TRBV19 and TRBJ2-1, with TRBD1 as a possible D gene (7 bases). The CDR3 contains 17 residues. CDR1 LNHDA and CDR2 SQIVND come from the germline V gene (reference sequence). V lost 4 bases to trimming and J lost 8 bases, with 24 bases between them. This CDR3 is CASSNPMAGGLRDEQFF. For the CDR3, the DNA is TGTGCCAGTAGTAACCCAATGGCAGGGGGACTGCGGGATGAGCAGTTCTTC.

The chain uses TRBV29-1 and TRBJ2-3; 13 bases line up with TRBD2. Germline V gene sequence: CDR1 SQVTM, CDR2 ANQGSEA. The V segment lost 4 bases and the J segment 6 bases; nucleotides outside the gene matches: 7. The length of the CDR3 is 15 residues. The CDR3 sequence is CSVGILAGGMDTQYF. The CDR3 DNA reads as TGCAGCGTTGGGATACTAGCGGGAGGGATGGATACGCAGTATTTT.

This clone was detected a few times. The chain recombines TRBV19 with TRBJ2-6; D is unresolved. The CDR3 contains 17 residues. V shed 4 bases and J shed 0 bases, with 13 bases lying between them. Germline V gene sequence: CDR1 LNHDA, CDR2 SQIVND (reference sequence). CDR3 DNA: TGTGCCAGTAGTAGGTCACACGAGCGCTCTGGGGCCAACGTCCTGACTTTC. Residues: CASSRSHERSGANVLTF.

V gene TRBV5-4 combines with J gene TRBJ1-2; D possibly corresponds to TRBD1 (6 bases). Looked up from germline, CDR1 is SGHNT and CDR2 is YYREEE (reference sequence). This CDR3 contains 16 residues. Trimming pared 4 bases from V and 7 bases from J, leaving 23 bases between. CDR3 DNA sequence: TGTGCCAGCAGCACCTTTAGCGGGACACTCTCCCCTGGCTACACCTTC. Translated, it gives CASSTFSGTLSPGYTF.

This clone has more than one count but fewer than ten. Distinct nucleotide sequences in the sample also encode this CDR3. The chain employs TRBV27 and TRBJ1-1; D is possibly TRBD1 (5 bases). The V end was cut by 5 bases, the J end by 4 bases, with 11 bases between. The CDR3 runs to 13 residues. Germline lookup yields CDR1 MNHEY and CDR2 SMNVEV (reference sequence). The CDR3 here is CASSLNRFTEAFF. CDR3 DNA sequence: TGTGCCAGCAGTCTCAACAGGTTCACTGAAGCTTTCTTT.

The rearrangement links TRBV19 to TRBJ2-7, with a tentative D call TRBD1 (5 bases). The germline CDR1 and CDR2 sequences are LNHDA and SQIVND (reference sequence). Trimming cost V 6 bases and J 5 bases, with 14 bases left between them. This CDR3 has 13 residues. CDR3 bases: TGTGCCAGTAGCCAGGGTCCTGGCAACGAGCAGTACTTC. Its protein product is CASSQGPGNEQYF.

V and J are TRBV19 and TRBJ2-3; TRBD2 agrees at 7 bases. V was clipped by 4 bases and J by 3 bases; unmatched bases: 4. The germline V gene encodes CDR1 LNHDA and CDR2 SQIVND (reference sequence). The CDR3 totals 14 residues. The CDR3 DNA sequence: TGTGCCAGTAGTAGAGCGGGACGGACAGATACGCAGTATTTT. Residues: CASSRAGRTDTQYF.

The gene calls are TRBV7-3 and TRBJ2-7; no reliable D call. CDR1 is SGHTA, CDR2 FQGTGA, per germline. The V end was cut by 0 bases, the J end by 3 bases, with 9 bases between. This CDR3 is built from 14 residues. The CDR3 DNA reads TGTGCCAGCAGCTTAACGCACAAAGACTACGAGCAGTACTTC. Its protein product is CASSLTHKDYEQYF.